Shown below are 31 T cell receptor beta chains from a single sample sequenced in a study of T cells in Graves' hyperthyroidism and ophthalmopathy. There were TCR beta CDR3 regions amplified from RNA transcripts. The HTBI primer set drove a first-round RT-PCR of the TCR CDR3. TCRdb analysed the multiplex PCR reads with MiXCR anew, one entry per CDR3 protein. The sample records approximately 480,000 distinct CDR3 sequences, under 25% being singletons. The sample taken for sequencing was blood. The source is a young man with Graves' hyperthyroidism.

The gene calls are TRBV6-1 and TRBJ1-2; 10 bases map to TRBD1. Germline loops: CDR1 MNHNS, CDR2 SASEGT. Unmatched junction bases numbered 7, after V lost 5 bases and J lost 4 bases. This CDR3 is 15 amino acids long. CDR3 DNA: TGTGCCAGCAGTCCGGGACAGGGGAGATCCTATGGCTACACCTTC. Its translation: CASSPGQGRSYGYTF.

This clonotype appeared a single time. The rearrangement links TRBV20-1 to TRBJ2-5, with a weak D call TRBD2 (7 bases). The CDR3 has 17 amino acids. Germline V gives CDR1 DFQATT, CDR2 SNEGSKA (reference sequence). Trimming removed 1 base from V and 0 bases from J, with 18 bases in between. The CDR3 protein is CSARVGGLAANQETQYF. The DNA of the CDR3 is TGCAGTGCTAGAGTCGGGGGGCTAGCGGCCAACCAAGAGACCCAGTACTTC.

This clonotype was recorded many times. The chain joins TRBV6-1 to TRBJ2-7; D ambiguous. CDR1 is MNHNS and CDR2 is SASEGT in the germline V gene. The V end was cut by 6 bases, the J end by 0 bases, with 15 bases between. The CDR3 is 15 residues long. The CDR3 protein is CASSKGRASSYEQYF. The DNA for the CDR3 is TGTGCCAGCAGCAAAGGCCGAGCCAGCTCCTACGAGCAGTACTTC.

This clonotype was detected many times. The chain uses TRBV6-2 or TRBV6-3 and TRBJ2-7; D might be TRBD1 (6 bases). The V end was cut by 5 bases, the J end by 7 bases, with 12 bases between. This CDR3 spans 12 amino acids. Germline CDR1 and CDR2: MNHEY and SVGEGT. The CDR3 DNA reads TGTGCCAGCAGTCGGGACACGGTTGAGCAGTACTTC. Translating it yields CASSRDTVEQYF.

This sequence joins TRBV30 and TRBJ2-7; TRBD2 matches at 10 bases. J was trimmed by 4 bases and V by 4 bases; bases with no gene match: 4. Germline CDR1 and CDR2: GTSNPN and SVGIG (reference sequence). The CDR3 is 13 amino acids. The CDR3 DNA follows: TGTGCCTGGACCCGGACTAGCGGTTACGAGCAGTACTTC. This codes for CAWTRTSGYEQYF.

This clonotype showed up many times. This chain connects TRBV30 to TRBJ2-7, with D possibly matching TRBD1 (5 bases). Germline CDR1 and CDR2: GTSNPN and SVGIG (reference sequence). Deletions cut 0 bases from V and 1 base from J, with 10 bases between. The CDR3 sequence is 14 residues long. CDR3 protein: CAWSVQADSYEQYF. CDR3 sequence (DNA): TGTGCCTGGAGTGTACAGGCGGATTCCTACGAGCAGTACTTC.

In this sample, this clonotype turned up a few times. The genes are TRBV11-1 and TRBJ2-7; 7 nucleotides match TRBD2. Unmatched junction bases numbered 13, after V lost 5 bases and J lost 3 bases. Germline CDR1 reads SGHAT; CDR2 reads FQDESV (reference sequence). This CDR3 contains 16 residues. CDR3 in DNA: TGTGCCAGCAGCCCACCACATCGACTAGCTCACTACGAGCAGTACTTC. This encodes CASSPPHRLAHYEQYF.

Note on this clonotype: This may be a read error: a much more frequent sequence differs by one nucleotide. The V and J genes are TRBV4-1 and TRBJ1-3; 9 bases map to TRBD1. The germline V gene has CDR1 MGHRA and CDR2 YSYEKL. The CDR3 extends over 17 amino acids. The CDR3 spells CASSQTGQGSSGNTICF. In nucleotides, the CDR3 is TGCGCCAGCAGCCAAACGGGACAGGGTAGCTCTGGAAACACCATATGTTTT.

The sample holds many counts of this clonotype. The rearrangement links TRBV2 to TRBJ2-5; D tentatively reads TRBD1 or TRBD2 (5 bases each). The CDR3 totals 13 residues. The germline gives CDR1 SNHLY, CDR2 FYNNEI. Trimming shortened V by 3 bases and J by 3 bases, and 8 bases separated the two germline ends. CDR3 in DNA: TGTGCCAGCAGTGATAGGGGAGAAGAGACCCAGTACTTC. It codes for CASSDRGEETQYF.

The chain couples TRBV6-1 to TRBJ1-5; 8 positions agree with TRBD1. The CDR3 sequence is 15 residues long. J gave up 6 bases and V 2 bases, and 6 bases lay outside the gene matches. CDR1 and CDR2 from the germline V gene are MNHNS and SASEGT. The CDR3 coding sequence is TGTGCCAGCAGTGAAAGCCAGGGGGCCTCTCAGCCCCAGCATTTT. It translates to CASSESQGASQPQHF.

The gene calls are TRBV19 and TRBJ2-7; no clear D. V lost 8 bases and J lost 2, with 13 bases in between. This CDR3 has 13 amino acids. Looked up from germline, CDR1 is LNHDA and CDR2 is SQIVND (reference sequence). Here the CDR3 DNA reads TGTGCCAGTCAGCTGACGGATACCTACGAGCAGTACTTC. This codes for CASQLTDTYEQYF.

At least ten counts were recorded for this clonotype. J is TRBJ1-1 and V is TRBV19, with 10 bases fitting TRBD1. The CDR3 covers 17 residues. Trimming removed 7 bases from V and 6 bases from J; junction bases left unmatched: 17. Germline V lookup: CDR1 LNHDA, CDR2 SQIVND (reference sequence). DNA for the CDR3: TGTGCCAGTAAGTTTCGTTGGGGACAGGGGCGACGTGCTGAAGCTTTCTTT. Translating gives CASKFRWGQGRRAEAFF.

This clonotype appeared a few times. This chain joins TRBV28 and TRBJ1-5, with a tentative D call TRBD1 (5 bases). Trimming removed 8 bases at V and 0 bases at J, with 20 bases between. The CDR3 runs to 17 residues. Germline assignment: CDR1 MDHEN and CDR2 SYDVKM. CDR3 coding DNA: TGTGCCAGCGGTGTGCTTAAAGGGGACTATAGCAATCAGCCCCAGCATTTT. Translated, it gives CASGVLKGDYSNQPQHF.

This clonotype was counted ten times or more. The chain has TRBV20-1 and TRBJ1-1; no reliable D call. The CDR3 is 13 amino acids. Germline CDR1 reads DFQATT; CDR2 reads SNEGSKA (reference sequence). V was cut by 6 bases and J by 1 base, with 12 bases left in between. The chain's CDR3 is CSAHHGRNTEAFF. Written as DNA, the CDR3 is TGCAGTGCACACCACGGCCGGAACACTGAAGCTTTCTTT.

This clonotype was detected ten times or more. The CDR3 reads CARGGANYGYTF. The CDR3 coding sequence is TGTGCCAGAGGGGGGGCTAACTATGGCTACACCTTC. The chain has TRBV12-3 or TRBV12-4 and TRBJ1-2, with D perhaps matching TRBD1 (6 bases). Between the trimmed V and J ends, which lost 9 bases and 0 bases, there was a span of 8 bases. CDR3 length: 12 amino acids.

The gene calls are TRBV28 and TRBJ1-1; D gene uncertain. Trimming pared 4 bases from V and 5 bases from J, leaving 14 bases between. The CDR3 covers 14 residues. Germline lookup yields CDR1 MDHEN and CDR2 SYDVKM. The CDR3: CASSSVPVWTEAFF. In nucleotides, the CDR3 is TGTGCCAGCAGTTCTGTCCCAGTTTGGACTGAAGCTTTCTTT. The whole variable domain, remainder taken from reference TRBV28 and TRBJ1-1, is DVKVTQSSRYLVKRTGEKVFLECVQDMDHENMFWYRQDPGLGLRLIYFSYDVKMKEKGDIPEGYSVSREKKERFSLILESASTNQTSMYLCASSSVPVWTEAFFGQGTRLTVV.

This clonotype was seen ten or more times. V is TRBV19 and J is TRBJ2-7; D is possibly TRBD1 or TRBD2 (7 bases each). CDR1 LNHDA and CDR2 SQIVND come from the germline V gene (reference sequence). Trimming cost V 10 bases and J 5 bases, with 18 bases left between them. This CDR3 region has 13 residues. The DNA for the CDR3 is TGTGCCACCAAGGGAGGGGGCAGGGACGAGCAGTACTTC. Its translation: CATKGGGRDEQYF. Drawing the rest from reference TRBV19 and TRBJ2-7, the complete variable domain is DGGITQSPKYLFRKEGQNVTLSCEQNLNHDAMYWYRQDPGQGLRLIYYSQIVNDFQKGDIAEGYSVSREKKESFPLTVTSAQKNPTAFYLCATKGGGRDEQYFGPGTRLTVT.

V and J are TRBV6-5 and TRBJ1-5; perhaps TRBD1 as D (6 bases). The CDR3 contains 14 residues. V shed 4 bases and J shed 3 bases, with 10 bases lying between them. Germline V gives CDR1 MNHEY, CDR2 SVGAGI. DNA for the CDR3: TGTGCCAGCAGTTCGACAGGCCACAATCAGCCCCAGCATTTT. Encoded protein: CASSSTGHNQPQHF.

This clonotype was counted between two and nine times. The DNA of the CDR3 is TGTGCCTGGAACCCGGACCGGAACACTGAAGCTTTCTTT. This sequence encodes CAWNPDRNTEAFF. V gene TRBV30 combines with J gene TRBJ1-1; no clear D gene. V dropped 4 bases and J dropped 1 base, with 10 bases sitting between them. The CDR3 loop spans 13 amino acids. Germline CDR1 and CDR2: GTSNPN and SVGIG (reference sequence).

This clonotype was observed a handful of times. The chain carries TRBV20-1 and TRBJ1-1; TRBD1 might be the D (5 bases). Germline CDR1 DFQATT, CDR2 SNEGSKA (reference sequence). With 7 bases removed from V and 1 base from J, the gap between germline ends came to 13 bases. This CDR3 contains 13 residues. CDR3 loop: CSVKNGGNTEAFF. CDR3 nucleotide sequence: TGCAGTGTTAAGAACGGGGGGAACACTGAAGCTTTCTTT.

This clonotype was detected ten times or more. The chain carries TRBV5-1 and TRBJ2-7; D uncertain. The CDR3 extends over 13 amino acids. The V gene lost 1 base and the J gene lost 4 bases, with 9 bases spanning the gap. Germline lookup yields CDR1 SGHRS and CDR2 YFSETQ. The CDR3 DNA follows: TGCGCCAGCAGCTTGACGTTCGGGTACGAGCAGTACTTC. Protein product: CASSLTFGYEQYF.

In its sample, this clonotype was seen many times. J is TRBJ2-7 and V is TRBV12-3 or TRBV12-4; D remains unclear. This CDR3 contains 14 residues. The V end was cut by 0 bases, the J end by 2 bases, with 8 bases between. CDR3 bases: TGTGCCAGCAGTTTAGCGGCCTCAGCCTACGAGCAGTACTTC. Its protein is CASSLAASAYEQYF.

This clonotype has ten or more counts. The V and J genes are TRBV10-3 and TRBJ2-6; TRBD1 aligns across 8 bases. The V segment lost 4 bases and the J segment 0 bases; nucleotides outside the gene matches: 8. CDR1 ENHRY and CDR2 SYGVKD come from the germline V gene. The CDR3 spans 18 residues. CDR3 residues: CAISAAGQAISGANVLTF. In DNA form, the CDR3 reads TGTGCCATCAGTGCGGCGGGACAGGCGATCTCTGGGGCCAACGTCCTGACTTTC.

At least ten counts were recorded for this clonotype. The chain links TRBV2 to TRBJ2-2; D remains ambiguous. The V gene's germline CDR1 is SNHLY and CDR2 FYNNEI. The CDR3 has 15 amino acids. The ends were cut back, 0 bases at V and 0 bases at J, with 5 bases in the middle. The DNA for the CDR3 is TGTGCCAGCAGTGAAGCGAGTCCGAACACCGGGGAGCTGTTTTTT. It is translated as CASSEASPNTGELFF.

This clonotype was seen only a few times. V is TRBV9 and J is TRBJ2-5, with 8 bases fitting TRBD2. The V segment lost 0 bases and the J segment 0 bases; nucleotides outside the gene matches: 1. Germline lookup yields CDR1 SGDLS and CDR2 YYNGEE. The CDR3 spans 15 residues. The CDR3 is CASSVGAGDQETQYF. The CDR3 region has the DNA TGTGCCAGCAGCGTAGGAGCGGGGGACCAAGAGACCCAGTACTTC. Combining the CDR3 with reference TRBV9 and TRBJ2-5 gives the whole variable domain DSGVTQTPKHLITATGQRVTLRCSPRSGDLSVYWYQQSLDQGLQFLIQYYNGEERAKGNILERFSAQQFPDLHSELNLSSLELGDSALYFCASSVGAGDQETQYFGPGTRLLVL.

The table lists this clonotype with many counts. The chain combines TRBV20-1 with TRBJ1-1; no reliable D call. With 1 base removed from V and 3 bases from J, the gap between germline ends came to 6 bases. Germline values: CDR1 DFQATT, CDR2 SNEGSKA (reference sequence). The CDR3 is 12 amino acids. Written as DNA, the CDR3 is TGCAGTGCTAGAGCGCCGGACACTGAAGCTTTCTTT. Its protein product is CSARAPDTEAFF.

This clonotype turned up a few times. The CDR3: CASSFAGSGYEQYF. The CDR3 DNA follows: TGTGCCAGCAGTTTTGCCGGGAGTGGTTACGAGCAGTACTTC. The gene calls are TRBV12-3 or TRBV12-4 and TRBJ2-7, with D possibly TRBD2 on 6 matching bases. The CDR3 covers 14 residues. The V end lost 3 bases, the J end lost 4 bases, and 13 bases lay between the germline ends.

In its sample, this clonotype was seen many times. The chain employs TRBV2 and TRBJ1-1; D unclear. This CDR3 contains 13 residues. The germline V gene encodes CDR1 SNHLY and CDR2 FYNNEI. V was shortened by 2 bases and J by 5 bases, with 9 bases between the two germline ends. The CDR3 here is CASSEISQTEAFF. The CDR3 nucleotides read TGTGCCAGCAGTGAAATCTCCCAGACTGAAGCTTTCTTT.

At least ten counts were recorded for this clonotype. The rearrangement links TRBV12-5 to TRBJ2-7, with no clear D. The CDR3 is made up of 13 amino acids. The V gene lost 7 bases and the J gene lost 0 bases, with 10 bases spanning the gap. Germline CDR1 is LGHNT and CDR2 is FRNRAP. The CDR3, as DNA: TGTGCTAGTGCCTGGAGTAGCTCCTACGAGCAGTACTTC. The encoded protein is CASAWSSSYEQYF.

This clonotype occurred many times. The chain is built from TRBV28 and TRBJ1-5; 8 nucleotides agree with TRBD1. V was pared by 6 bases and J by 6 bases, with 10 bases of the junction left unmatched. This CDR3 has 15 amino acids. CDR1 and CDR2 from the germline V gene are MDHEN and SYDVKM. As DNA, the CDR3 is TGTGCCAGCAGGGCCGCAGGGGGCGCGGTTCAGCCCCAGCATTTT. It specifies CASRAAGGAVQPQHF.

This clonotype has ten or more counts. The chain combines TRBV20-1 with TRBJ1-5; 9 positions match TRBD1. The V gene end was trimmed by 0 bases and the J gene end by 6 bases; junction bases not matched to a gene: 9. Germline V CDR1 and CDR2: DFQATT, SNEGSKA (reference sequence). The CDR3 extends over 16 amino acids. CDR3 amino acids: CSARDIPGQGSQPQHF. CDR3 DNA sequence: TGCAGTGCTAGAGACATCCCGGGACAGGGCTCTCAGCCCCAGCATTTT.